Each of the 30 T cell receptor beta chains below was sequenced from the same sample in a study of PD-L1 blockade in urothelial cancer. Profiling relied on immunoSEQ multiplex PCR, and the TCRdb table lists in-frame clones only, not all of them. The sample has around 56,000 clones; approximately 86% are singletons. The source was PBMCs, collected around atezolizumab (anti-PD-L1) treatment. These receptors all stem from a man aged 50-59 years with urothelial cancer.

This chain links TRBV14 with TRBJ1-1; unclear D gene. Germline V CDR1 and CDR2: SGHDN, FVKESK. The CDR3 consists of 14 residues. The germline V and J ends were trimmed by 2 bases and 1 base, with 8 bases remaining between them. The CDR3 region has the DNA TGTGCCAGCAGCCAAACCACAGCGAACACTGAAGCTTTCTTT. Its translation is CASSQTTANTEAFF.

This chain links TRBV10-3 with TRBJ2-1, with D perhaps matching TRBD2 (5 bases). CDR1 and CDR2 from the germline V gene are ENHRY and SYGVKD. V dropped 6 bases and J dropped 8 bases, with 11 bases sitting between them. This CDR3 has 12 residues. CDR3 loop: CAIRRGSDEQFF. CDR3 DNA sequence: TGTGCCATCAGGAGAGGGTCGGATGAGCAGTTCTTC.

The chain links TRBV29-1 to TRBJ1-1; TRBD1 aligns across 7 bases. Germline assignment: CDR1 SQVTM and CDR2 ANQGSEA. With V trimmed by 7 bases and J by 7 bases, 12 bases remained unmatched. This CDR3 is built from 13 residues. The CDR3 DNA reads as TGCAGCGATCTACAGGGGCCGCCCCTTGAAGCTTTCTTT. Its protein is CSDLQGPPLEAFF.

This chain uses TRBV18 with TRBJ2-5; 7 bases align to TRBD1. Per the germline V gene, CDR1 is KGHSH and CDR2 is LQKENI. The CDR3 runs to 14 residues. V dropped 3 bases and J dropped 1; count of bases not matched to a gene: 2. The CDR3 protein is CASSPRDSQETQYF. The CDR3 nucleotides read TGTGCCAGCTCACCTCGGGACAGCCAAGAGACCCAGTACTTC.

This clone was seen a single time. V gene TRBV5-3 combines with J gene TRBJ2-5; a possible D gene is TRBD2 (5 bases). TRBV5-3 is given ORF status, its function remaining uncertain. The CDR3 extends over 13 amino acids. V gave up 0 bases and J gave up 5 bases, with 8 bases separating them. In nucleotides, the CDR3 is TGTGCCAGAAGCTTGGGAGCGGCGGAGACCCAGTACTTC. It codes for CARSLGAAETQYF.

The CDR3: CASSERSGGSTDTQYF. The CDR3 nucleotides are TGTGCCAGCAGTGAACGTAGCGGGGGTAGCACAGATACGCAGTATTTT. V and J are TRBV6-1 and TRBJ2-3; 9 bases are shared with TRBD2. The CDR3 runs to 16 residues. The germline CDR1 and CDR2 sequences are MNHNS and SASEGT. The V gene end was trimmed by 2 bases and the J gene end by 0 bases; junction bases not matched to a gene: 3.

This clone has only one observation. The rearrangement uses TRBV6-6 and TRBJ2-7, with TRBD1 identical over 11 bases. This CDR3 is built from 15 residues. The J segment lost 6 bases and the V segment lost 6 bases, leaving 10 bases of the junction unmatched. Germline V gene lookup returns CDR1 MNHNY and CDR2 SVGAGI (reference sequence). This chain's CDR3 is CASRRSGTGGTEQYF. As DNA, the CDR3 is TGTGCCAGCAGAAGATCCGGGACAGGGGGGACCGAGCAGTACTTC.

This clone has only one observation. The chain couples TRBV27 to TRBJ2-7; 10 nucleotides match TRBD2. The V segment lost 4 bases and the J segment 3 bases; nucleotides outside the gene matches: 6. The germline gives CDR1 MNHEY, CDR2 SMNVEV (reference sequence). The CDR3 is made up of 15 amino acids. This CDR3 is CASSSILAGIYEQYF. CDR3 coding DNA: TGTGCCAGCAGTTCCATACTAGCGGGGATCTACGAGCAGTACTTC.

The table lists this clone with a few counts. The genes are TRBV30 and TRBJ1-6; TRBD1 matches at 8 bases. J lost 10 bases, V lost 5 bases, and 10 bases had no gene match. CDR1 GTSNPN and CDR2 SVGIG come from the germline V gene (reference sequence). The CDR3 loop spans 14 amino acids. The CDR3 nucleotides are TGTGCCTGGGGGTTCGGGACAGGCGGATCACCCCTCCACTTT. It is translated as CAWGFGTGGSPLHF.

The chain carries TRBV4-1 and TRBJ2-5; 8 bases are a match to TRBD1. V was clipped by 1 base and J by 4 bases; unmatched bases: 5. The CDR3 has 15 residues. CDR1 MGHRA and CDR2 YSYEKL come from the germline V gene. CDR3 residues: CASSQVRDRGETQYF. The CDR3 region has the DNA TGCGCCAGCAGCCAAGTTCGCGACAGGGGAGAGACCCAGTACTTC.

The chain joins TRBV10-3 to TRBJ2-2, with D perhaps matching TRBD2 (7 bases). The CDR3 runs 12 residues. Trimming removed 8 bases at V and 4 bases at J, with 8 bases between. Germline V gives CDR1 ENHRY, CDR2 SYGVKD. The CDR3 coding sequence is TGTGCCATCGGGGGGGCCACCGGGGAGCTGTTTTTT. Protein: CAIGGATGELFF.

This rearrangement joins TRBV19 to TRBJ1-2, with 10 positions matching TRBD1. Germline CDR1 and CDR2: LNHDA and SQIVND (reference sequence). Trimming at V came to 2 bases and at J to 1 base, leaving 1 base not matched to a gene. This CDR3 has 15 residues. The CDR3 DNA follows: TGTGCCAGTAGTATAAGGGACAGGGGTAACTATGGCTACACCTTC. Amino acid sequence: CASSIRDRGNYGYTF.

The count of this clone is one. V usage is TRBV6-1 and J usage is TRBJ1-6, with D perhaps TRBD1 (5 bases). The V gene lost 11 bases and the J gene lost 6 bases, with 14 bases spanning the gap. CDR1 is MNHNS and CDR2 is SASEGT in the germline V gene. The CDR3 has 13 residues. Here the CDR3 DNA reads TGTGCCCCCAGGGAGGGTGGTAATTCACCCCTCCACTTT. This sequence encodes CAPREGGNSPLHF.

J is TRBJ2-3 and V is TRBV7-3; 8 bases agree with TRBD2. V was clipped by 6 bases and J by 2 bases; unmatched bases: 4. CDR3 size: 14 residues. The germline CDR1 and CDR2 sequences are SGHTA and FQGTGA. CDR3 DNA: TGTGCCAGCAGTACTAGCGGTTACACAGATACGCAGTATTTT. It codes for CASSTSGYTDTQYF.

V gene TRBV5-1 combines with J gene TRBJ2-1, with 7 bases aligning to TRBD1. After removal of 0 bases from V and 4 bases from J, the junction contained 7 bases not matched to a gene. The CDR3 consists of 16 residues. Looked up from germline, CDR1 is SGHRS and CDR2 is YFSETQ. The CDR3 is CASSLVGTASYNEQFF. CDR3 in DNA: TGCGCCAGCAGCTTGGTTGGGACAGCAAGTTACAATGAGCAGTTCTTC.

J is TRBJ2-7 and V is TRBV19; 7 bases agree with TRBD2. V lost 3 bases and J lost 3; bases outside the gene matches: 8. The CDR3 is made up of 15 amino acids. Germline values: CDR1 LNHDA, CDR2 SQIVND (reference sequence). The CDR3 loop reads CASSIQAGANYEQYF. In DNA, the CDR3 is TGTGCCAGTAGTATCCAGGCGGGAGCGAACTACGAGCAGTACTTC.

The genes are TRBV11-2 and TRBJ2-4; D possibly corresponds to TRBD1 (5 bases). The V and J ends lost 5 bases and 5 bases respectively, with 19 bases between them. There are 16 residues in the CDR3. The germline CDR1 and CDR2 sequences are SGHAT and FQNNGV. This CDR3 reads CASSRGPQRQQNIQYF. The CDR3 coding sequence is TGTGCCAGCAGCCGAGGCCCACAGCGACAGCAAAACATTCAGTACTTC.

The V and J genes are TRBV6-6 and TRBJ1-6; D may be TRBD1 (5 bases). V lost 2 bases, J lost 8 bases, and 13 bases lay in between. CDR3 length: 15 residues. The germline V gene has CDR1 MNHNY and CDR2 SVGAGI (reference sequence). CDR3 coding DNA: TGTGCCAGCAGTTACATAGCAGGGTATGATTCACCCCTCCACTTT. Residues: CASSYIAGYDSPLHF.

The genes are TRBV2 and TRBJ2-2; TRBD2 matches 10 bases. The CDR3 extends over 18 amino acids. The germline CDR1 and CDR2 sequences are SNHLY and FYNNEI. V shed 7 bases and J 5 bases; nucleotides not matched to a gene: 16. CDR3: CASTGSSGSWRSTGELFF. CDR3 nucleotides: TGTGCCAGCACCGGATCTAGCGGGAGTTGGCGTTCGACCGGGGAGCTGTTTTTT.

The table lists this clone with a count of one. The V gene is TRBV4-1, the J gene TRBJ2-2; 9 nucleotides line up with TRBD1. The CDR3 extends over 16 amino acids. J lost 3 bases, V lost 0 bases, and 2 bases had no gene match. Germline CDR1 reads MGHRA; CDR2 reads YSYEKL. The CDR3 nucleotides read TGCGCCAGCAGCCAAGAACAGGGGGCTTACACCGGGGAGCTGTTTTTT. Translated: CASSQEQGAYTGELFF.

The table lists this clone with a count of one. Written as DNA, the CDR3 is TGCGCCAGCGGGGGTAGCGGGAGAACATCCTACAATGAGCAGTTCTTC. Its translation: CASGGSGRTSYNEQFF. J is TRBJ2-1 and V is TRBV5-1, with 9 bases identical to TRBD2. The CDR3 sequence is 16 residues long. Per germline, CDR1 SGHRS and CDR2 YFSETQ. V dropped 7 bases and J dropped 1; count of bases not matched to a gene: 9.

Notes on this clone: A read error is likely, as this CDR3 ends without the conserved phenylalanine or tryptophan. The limits of the CDR3 on the DNA are not certain, so only TCRdb's listed CDR3 is given. The rearrangement links TRBV11-2 to TRBJ2-7; the DNA was not compared with TRBD1, the D call given in the table. A total of 13 residues make up the CDR3, ends included. CDR1 and CDR2 (germline): SGHAT, FQNNGV. The CDR3 reads CASSSRTGKKPDL.

The V and J genes are TRBV13 and TRBJ2-4; 9 bases line up with TRBD1. In germline, CDR1 is PRHDT, CDR2 FYEKMQ (reference sequence). V lost 6 bases to trimming and J lost 3 bases; unmatched junction nucleotides: 6. The CDR3 runs to 15 residues. The CDR3 spells CASSLTGGNKNIQYF. The CDR3 nucleotides read TGTGCCAGCAGTCTGACAGGGGGGAACAAAAACATTCAGTACTTC.

The gene calls are TRBV2 and TRBJ2-7; 9 bases agree with TRBD2. The germline V gene has CDR1 SNHLY and CDR2 FYNNEI. The CDR3 has 15 residues. The V segment lost 5 bases and the J segment 10 bases; nucleotides outside the gene matches: 15. CDR3 nucleotides: TGTGCCAGCAGTTTGGGACTAGCAATCCTTCGGGGACAGTACTTC. Its translation: CASSLGLAILRGQYF.

V gene TRBV10-3 combines with J gene TRBJ2-3; 11 bases are shared with TRBD2. Trimming removed 6 bases from V and 1 base from J; junction bases left unmatched: 3. The germline CDR1 and CDR2 sequences are ENHRY and SYGVKD. The CDR3 loop spans 15 amino acids. The CDR3 DNA is TGTGCCATCAGCGGGGGACTAGCGGGCACAGATACGCAGTATTTT. Protein product: CAISGGLAGTDTQYF.

The rearrangement links TRBV11-3 to TRBJ2-5; 7 bases are a match to TRBD2. Germline CDR1 is SGHNT and CDR2 is YENEEA. The trim removed 5 bases at V and 3 bases at J, leaving 9 bases unmatched. CDR3 length: 15 amino acids. CDR3 nucleotides: TGTGCCAGCAGCCGTTGGGGGAGGGCTGAAGAGACCCAGTACTTC. It encodes CASSRWGRAEETQYF. Looking up the rest from reference TRBV11-3 and TRBJ2-5 gives the full variable domain: EAGVVQSPRYKIIEKKQPVAFWCNPISGHNTLYWYLQNLGQGPELLIRYENEEAVDDSQLPKDRFSAERLKGVDSTLKIQPAELGDSAVYLCASSRWGRAEETQYFGPGTRLLVL.

This CDR3 is CASSSPSPPRSDTQYF. Here the CDR3 DNA reads TGCGCCAGCAGCTCACCCTCACCCCCGCGATCAGATACGCAGTATTTT. The rearrangement joins TRBV5-1 to TRBJ2-3; D uncertain. Per germline, CDR1 SGHRS and CDR2 YFSETQ. This CDR3 has 16 amino acids. The V and J ends lost 3 bases and 4 bases respectively, with 18 bases between them. Filled out from reference TRBV5-1 and TRBJ2-3, the complete variable domain reads KAGVTQTPRYLIKTRGQQVTLSCSPISGHRSVSWYQQTPGQGLQFLFEYFSETQRNKGNFPGRFSGRQFSNSRSEMNVSTLELGDSALYLCASSSPSPPRSDTQYFGPGTRLTVL.

This clone was found a few times. The chain joins TRBV2 to TRBJ1-5; possibly TRBD1 for D (6 bases). Trimming took 4 bases from V and 6 from J, leaving 16 bases between them. This CDR3 contains 15 residues. CDR1 SNHLY and CDR2 FYNNEI come from the germline V gene. The chain's CDR3 is CASSAGTFDSQPQHF. The CDR3 region has the DNA TGTGCCAGCAGTGCAGGGACATTCGATAGTCAGCCCCAGCATTTT.

This clone was detected only once. The chain combines TRBV5-4 with TRBJ2-7; 12 positions match TRBD1. The J segment lost 7 bases and the V segment lost 1 base, leaving 6 bases of the junction unmatched. Germline loops: CDR1 SGHNT, CDR2 YYREEE (reference sequence). This CDR3 spans 15 amino acids. The CDR3: CASSLQGTGGYEQYF. CDR3 DNA: TGTGCCAGCAGCTTGCAGGGGACAGGGGGCTATGAGCAGTACTTC.

This clone has only a few counts. The chain uses TRBV4-2 and TRBJ2-5, with a possible D match to TRBD1 (6 bases). Germline V gene sequence: CDR1 LGHNA, CDR2 YNFKEQ. The length of the CDR3 is 14 residues. V was cut by 5 bases and J by 5 bases, with 15 bases left in between. The CDR3 is CASSDDRSAETQYF. Here the CDR3 DNA reads TGTGCCAGCAGCGACGACAGGTCTGCGGAGACCCAGTACTTC.